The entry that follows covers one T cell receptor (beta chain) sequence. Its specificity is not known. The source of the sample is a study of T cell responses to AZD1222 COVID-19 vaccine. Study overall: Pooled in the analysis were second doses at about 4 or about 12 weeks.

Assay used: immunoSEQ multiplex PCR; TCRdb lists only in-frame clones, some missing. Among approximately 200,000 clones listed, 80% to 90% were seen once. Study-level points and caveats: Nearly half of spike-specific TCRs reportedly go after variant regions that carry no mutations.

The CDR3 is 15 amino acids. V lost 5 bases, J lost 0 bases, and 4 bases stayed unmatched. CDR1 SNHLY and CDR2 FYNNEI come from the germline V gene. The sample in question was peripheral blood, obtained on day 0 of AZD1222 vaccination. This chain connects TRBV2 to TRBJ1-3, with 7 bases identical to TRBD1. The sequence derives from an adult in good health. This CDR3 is CASSRTGSSGNTIYF. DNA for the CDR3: TGTGCCAGCAGTCGGACAGGCTCCTCTGGAAACACCATATATTTT.